The 31 T cell receptor beta chains reported below all come from one sample, sequenced in a study of early T cells in non-severe SARS-CoV-2 infection (dated by TCRdb to the early 2020s). Libraries were constructed by 5' RACE. The instrument was a NextSeq 500. TCRdb reran the public reads through fastp at Q25 and MiXCR, keeping productive beta chains. Duplicate CDR3 protein sequences are folded into a single record with the most common DNA and genes. The sample includes around 60,000 distinct CDR3 sequences, with approximately 12% observed a single time. 7.5% to 10% of the sample is in the top ten clones. The sequencing sample was made of whole blood. The origin of the receptors is an adult who was a healthcare worker with PCR-confirmed SARS-CoV-2 infection or an uninfected control (not recorded which).

The V call is TRBV29-1, the J call TRBJ2-7; D uncertain. The CDR3 runs to 15 residues. V lost 5 bases to trimming and J lost 1 base, with 18 bases between them. From germline, CDR1 is SQVTM and CDR2 ANQGSEA. CDR3 sequence: CSVSLPGGRSYEQYF. CDR3 sequence (DNA): TGCAGCGTTAGCCTCCCTGGCGGTAGATCCTACGAGCAGTACTTC.

This clonotype was recorded a few times. The chain has TRBV12-3 or TRBV12-4 and TRBJ2-2; tentative D call: TRBD2 (6 bases). The CDR3 is made up of 16 amino acids. V was cut by 7 bases and J by 5 bases, with 20 bases left in between. The CDR3 reads CASTPRDSHRTGELFF. As DNA, the CDR3 is TGTGCCAGCACTCCCCGGGACTCCCATCGGACCGGGGAGCTGTTTTTT.

Ten or more counts support this clonotype. V and J are TRBV6-5 and TRBJ2-3, with 7 nucleotides matching TRBD2. The trim removed 5 bases at V and 9 bases at J, leaving 8 bases unmatched. The CDR3 runs to 13 residues. Germline loops: CDR1 MNHEY, CDR2 SVGAGI. Here the CDR3 DNA reads TGTGCCAGCAGTGGGGGGGACCGCCGCACGCAGTATTTT. This gives the protein CASSGGDRRTQYF.

The chain links TRBV29-1 to TRBJ1-4, with a tentative D call TRBD1 (6 bases). V dropped 1 base and J dropped 8 bases, with 14 bases sitting between them. CDR3 size: 14 residues. The V gene's germline CDR1 is SQVTM and CDR2 ANQGSEA. CDR3 coding DNA: TGCAGCGTTGAAGGGGGGCCCGGGAACGAAAAACTGTTTTTT. Amino acid sequence: CSVEGGPGNEKLFF.

Ten or more counts support this clonotype. The chain joins TRBV4-3 to TRBJ1-1, with D uncertain. The germline gives CDR1 LGHNA, CDR2 YSLEER. The V gene lost 0 bases and the J gene lost 1 base, with 9 bases spanning the gap. The CDR3 runs to 15 residues. In DNA form, the CDR3 reads TGCGCCAGCAGCCAAGACGGGGTAGCGAACACTGAAGCTTTCTTT. This codes for CASSQDGVANTEAFF.

In this sample, this clonotype turned up a few times. V usage is TRBV27 and J usage is TRBJ2-1; 9 nucleotides align to TRBD1. Trimming removed 7 bases from V and 8 bases from J; junction bases left unmatched: 12. The CDR3 has 15 residues. Germline V CDR1 and CDR2: MNHEY, SMNVEV (reference sequence). CDR3: CASTLLYRGQDEQFF. CDR3 sequence (DNA): TGTGCCAGCACCCTTTTGTACAGGGGGCAAGATGAGCAGTTCTTC.

The table lists this clonotype with many counts. V is TRBV14 and J is TRBJ2-7, with D unresolved. Trimming took off 4 bases at V and 4 bases at J, with 11 bases between the two ends. In germline, CDR1 is SGHDN, CDR2 FVKESK. The length of the CDR3 is 13 residues. CDR3 residues: CASSRALGYEQYF. CDR3 bases: TGTGCCAGCAGCCGGGCGTTGGGGTACGAGCAGTACTTC. The variable domain in full, completed from reference TRBV14 and TRBJ2-7, reads EAGVTQFPSHSVIEKGQTVTLRCDPISGHDNLYWYRRVMGKEIKFLLHFVKESKQDESGMPNNRFLAERTGGTYSTLKVQPAELEDSGVYFCASSRALGYEQYFGPGTRLTVT.

The chain uses TRBV9 and TRBJ2-3; 14 bases fit TRBD2. The CDR3 loop spans 19 amino acids. Trimming removed 1 base from V and 4 bases from J; junction bases left unmatched: 11. Germline CDR1 SGDLS, CDR2 YYNGEE. The CDR3 loop is CASSVLPGLAGEVADTQYF. CDR3 nucleotide sequence: TGTGCCAGCAGCGTACTCCCGGGACTAGCGGGAGAGGTCGCAGATACGCAGTATTTT.

This clonotype was seen ten or more times. The genes are TRBV3-1 and TRBJ1-1; D might be TRBD1 (5 bases). Germline CDR1 is LGHDT and CDR2 is YNNKEL (reference sequence). V was shortened by 1 base and J by 5 bases, with 17 bases between the two germline ends. The CDR3 covers 16 residues. The DNA of the CDR3 is TGTGCCAGCAGCCAAGTCCATGGGACGGTGAGAACTGAAGCTTTCTTT. Translating it yields CASSQVHGTVRTEAFF.

This clonotype has a handful of counts. The V gene is TRBV29-1, the J gene TRBJ1-5; a possible D gene is TRBD1 (6 bases). CDR1 is SQVTM, CDR2 ANQGSEA, per germline. The CDR3 runs to 15 residues. Between the trimmed V and J ends, which lost 5 bases and 2 bases, there was a span of 16 bases. CDR3: CSVRTTGQGNQPQHF. The CDR3 DNA reads as TGCAGCGTTCGGACGACAGGTCAGGGCAATCAGCCCCAGCATTTT.

This clonotype turned up a few times. The CDR3 loop reads CAIGNSGGLSSYEQYF. The CDR3 DNA follows: TGTGCCATCGGGAATAGCGGGGGCCTGAGCTCCTACGAGCAGTACTTC. This chain connects TRBV28 to TRBJ2-7; 9 bases align to TRBD2. V was pared by 10 bases and J by 0 bases, with 13 bases of the junction left unmatched. Looked up from germline, CDR1 is MDHEN and CDR2 is SYDVKM. This CDR3 region has 16 residues.

The chain links TRBV3-1 to TRBJ2-3; D gene ambiguous. The CDR3 is made up of 13 amino acids. Trimming took 1 base from V and 6 from J, leaving 8 bases between them. CDR1 LGHDT and CDR2 YNNKEL come from the germline V gene (reference sequence). CDR3 in amino acids: CASSQGEGDTQYF. The CDR3 nucleotides are TGTGCCAGCAGCCAAGGCGAAGGGGATACGCAGTATTTT.

This clonotype was seen more than once but under ten times. The chain has TRBV19 and TRBJ1-5; D gene uncertain. The germline gives CDR1 LNHDA, CDR2 SQIVND (reference sequence). Trimming shortened V by 2 bases and J by 0 bases, and 8 bases separated the two germline ends. The CDR3 sequence is 15 residues long. CDR3 protein: CASSISRLSNQPQHF. The DNA of the CDR3 is TGTGCCAGTAGTATATCTCGGCTTAGCAATCAGCCCCAGCATTTT. Together with reference TRBV19 and TRBJ1-5, the CDR3 gives the full variable domain: DGGITQSPKYLFRKEGQNVTLSCEQNLNHDAMYWYRQDPGQGLRLIYYSQIVNDFQKGDIAEGYSVSREKKESFPLTVTSAQKNPTAFYLCASSISRLSNQPQHFGDGTRLSIL.

The chain carries TRBV29-1 and TRBJ2-6, with D unclear. Germline values: CDR1 SQVTM, CDR2 ANQGSEA. Trimming left V 3 bases short and J 3 bases short, with 12 bases between. The CDR3 is 15 residues long. CDR3 in amino acids: CSVESSGVGANVLTF. The CDR3 DNA reads TGCAGCGTTGAGTCTTCAGGAGTTGGGGCCAACGTCCTGACTTTC.

This chain uses TRBV7-9 with TRBJ2-3, with D possibly TRBD2 on 7 matching bases. The CDR3 length is 16 residues. Germline V gene lookup returns CDR1 SEHNR and CDR2 FQNEAQ (reference sequence). Deletions cut 5 bases from V and 6 bases from J, with 21 bases between. The DNA of the CDR3 is TGTGCCAGCAGCCCCCGGTTGGGGGGGGCTAGGGATACGCAGTATTTT. Its protein product is CASSPRLGGARDTQYF.

The chain is built from TRBV29-1 and TRBJ2-1; 7 nucleotides agree with TRBD2. The CDR3 length is 14 residues. Germline CDR1 is SQVTM and CDR2 is ANQGSEA. The V gene end was trimmed by 3 bases and the J gene end by 6 bases; junction bases not matched to a gene: 8. CDR3 DNA: TGCAGCGTTGAGGCCAGCGGGGTGATCAATGAGCAGTTCTTC. This codes for CSVEASGVINEQFF.

This clonotype ranks as medium-sized (0.01 to 0.1%). V usage is TRBV7-6 and J usage is TRBJ1-2; D not resolved. This CDR3 comprises 15 residues. Germline values: CDR1 SGHVS, CDR2 FNYEAQ. V lost 2 bases and J lost 6, with 16 bases in between. The CDR3 DNA reads TGTGCCAGCAGCTTATCAGTGTGGGGAAACGATGGCTACACCTTC. This codes for CASSLSVWGNDGYTF.

This clonotype was detected only a few times. This chain connects TRBV7-3 to TRBJ2-7, with 10 bases that match TRBD2. The CDR3 extends over 16 amino acids. Germline V gene data show CDR1 as SGHTA and CDR2 as FQGTGA. With 5 bases clipped from V and 2 bases from J, the junction kept 9 bases outside the gene matches. CDR3 nucleotides: TGTGCCAGCAGCCTATCCCCGCTAGCGGGGGCCTACGAGCAGTACTTC. Translation gives CASSLSPLAGAYEQYF.

This rearrangement joins TRBV28 to TRBJ2-1; maybe TRBD1 (6 bases). The CDR3 runs to 18 residues. Looked up from germline, CDR1 is MDHEN and CDR2 is SYDVKM. Trimming shortened V by 1 base and J by 0 bases, and 16 bases separated the two germline ends. The DNA for the CDR3 is TGTGCCAGCAGTTTATCGGCAGGGGTTTCTAGCTCCTACAATGAGCAGTTCTTC. Translation: CASSLSAGVSSSYNEQFF.

The J gene is TRBJ2-1, the V gene TRBV7-6; 11 positions agree with TRBD2. Germline V gene data show CDR1 as SGHVS and CDR2 as FNYEAQ. V was clipped by 2 bases and J by 7 bases; unmatched bases: 7. The CDR3 sequence is 16 residues long. The CDR3 coding sequence is TGTGCCAGCAGCTTATTAGCGGGAGGGGGTTATAATGAGCAGTTCTTC. Translated, it gives CASSLLAGGGYNEQFF.

The chain uses TRBV3-1 and TRBJ2-7; the D gene is possibly TRBD1 (6 bases). The CDR3 runs 14 residues. In germline, CDR1 is LGHDT, CDR2 YNNKEL (reference sequence). V dropped 2 bases and J dropped 5 bases, with 13 bases sitting between them. DNA of the CDR3: TGTGCCAGCAGCCAAACCGGGACAATCCACGAGCAGTACTTC. It codes for CASSQTGTIHEQYF.

By sample share, this clonotype is medium-sized (0.01 to 0.1%). This rearrangement joins TRBV6-2 or TRBV6-3 to TRBJ1-6; D remains unclear. CDR1 is MNHEY and CDR2 is SVGEGT in the germline V gene. V was clipped by 5 bases and J by 7 bases, with 12 bases between them. CDR3 length: 14 residues. The CDR3 DNA follows: TGTGCCAGCAGTCCCGGGTCCCTGAATTCACCCCTCCACTTT. Its protein is CASSPGSLNSPLHF.

This clonotype was seen only a few times. This chain joins TRBV5-8 and TRBJ2-7, with D perhaps matching TRBD1 (5 bases). CDR1 and CDR2 from the germline V gene are SGHTS and YDEGEE. The CDR3 is 14 amino acids. The V end was cut by 2 bases, the J end by 7 bases, with 16 bases between. The CDR3 here is CASSLGHPNREQYF. In DNA form, the CDR3 reads TGTGCCAGCAGCTTAGGACACCCCAATCGAGAGCAGTACTTC.

This clonotype was seen at least ten times. The chain has TRBV7-9 and TRBJ2-7; 10 bases map to TRBD1. The CDR3 consists of 14 residues. V gave up 5 bases and J gave up 6 bases; unmatched junction bases: 7. CDR1 and CDR2 from the germline V gene are SEHNR and FQNEAQ (reference sequence). CDR3 nucleotide sequence: TGTGCCAGCAGCCTACCGGGACAGGGGTCCGAGCAGTACTTC. Translation: CASSLPGQGSEQYF.

This clonotype showed up many times. The gene calls are TRBV4-3 and TRBJ1-2, with D maybe TRBD1 (5 bases). CDR1 is LGHNA and CDR2 is YSLEER in the germline V gene. V was clipped by 0 bases and J by 6 bases, with 14 bases between them. This CDR3 is built from 15 residues. CDR3 protein: CASSQDLGGADGYTF. The CDR3 region has the DNA TGCGCCAGCAGCCAAGACCTTGGAGGGGCTGATGGCTACACCTTC.

This clonotype was counted many times. This chain uses TRBV27 with TRBJ1-2, with 8 bases that match TRBD1. The CDR3 totals 13 residues. In germline, CDR1 is MNHEY, CDR2 SMNVEV (reference sequence). The trim removed 6 bases at V and 5 bases at J, leaving 5 bases unmatched. The CDR3 sequence is CASRRDRTYGYTF. The CDR3 DNA reads TGTGCCAGCAGGAGGGACAGGACTTATGGCTACACCTTC.

This clonotype was seen a handful of times. The rearrangement links TRBV7-2 to TRBJ1-1; D gene unclear. The germline V gene encodes CDR1 SGHTA and CDR2 FQGNSA. The V and J ends lost 4 bases and 10 bases respectively, with 7 bases between them. The CDR3 has 10 amino acids. The CDR3 DNA reads TGTGCCAGCAGCTCACGGCTAGCTTTCTTT. Amino acids: CASSSRLAFF.

In this sample, this clonotype turned up a few times. The CDR3 reads CASSLLGQGVSEAFF. The CDR3 nucleotides are TGTGCCAGCAGTTTACTGGGCCAGGGGGTGTCTGAAGCTTTCTTT. The chain couples TRBV28 to TRBJ1-1; 7 bases line up with TRBD1. Germline lookup yields CDR1 MDHEN and CDR2 SYDVKM. The ends lost 2 bases at V and 6 bases at J; junction bases unmatched: 9. The CDR3 spans 15 residues.

V usage is TRBV6-6 and J usage is TRBJ1-6; 12 nucleotides match TRBD1. This CDR3 is 16 amino acids long. From germline, CDR1 is MNHNY and CDR2 SVGAGI (reference sequence). Trimming at V came to 7 bases and at J to 6 bases, leaving 7 bases not matched to a gene. CDR3 sequence: CASTPGQGASNSPLHF. CDR3 DNA sequence: TGTGCCAGCACTCCGGGACAGGGGGCAAGTAATTCACCCCTCCACTTT.

The V gene is TRBV24-1, the J gene TRBJ2-2, with 10 bases identical to TRBD1. This CDR3 has 15 residues. Per germline, CDR1 KGHDR and CDR2 SFDVKD. The CDR3 loop reads CATRPGQGITGELFF. Written as DNA, the CDR3 is TGTGCTACCCGACCGGGACAGGGGATCACCGGGGAGCTGTTTTTT.

The rearrangement links TRBV12-3 or TRBV12-4 to TRBJ1-6; 9 bases are shared with TRBD1. This CDR3 has 16 residues. Trimming removed 1 base from V and 7 bases from J; junction bases left unmatched: 5. CDR3 in amino acids: CASSLVQGAGNSPLHF. The CDR3 DNA sequence: TGTGCCAGCAGTTTAGTACAGGGGGCTGGGAATTCACCCCTCCACTTT.